These 30 T cell receptor beta chains were sequenced from one sample in a study of control samples from healthy donors and cancer patients. TCRdb's copy holds only in-frame clones and misses some; the assay was immunoSEQ multiplex PCR. The sample holds approximately 150,000 clones, approximately 94% seen once. Material: blood. These receptors came from a woman between 18 and 29 years old in good health.

V gene TRBV13 combines with J gene TRBJ1-3, with D perhaps matching TRBD1 (6 bases). Germline V CDR1 and CDR2: PRHDT, FYEKMQ (reference sequence). This CDR3 has 16 residues. Trimming shortened V by 3 bases and J by 0 bases, and 12 bases separated the two germline ends. The CDR3 nucleotides read TGTGCCAGCAGCTTCATAGGGGGGGGCTCTGGAAACACCATATATTTT. The encoded protein is CASSFIGGGSGNTIYF.

The V and J genes are TRBV11-3 and TRBJ1-2, with D perhaps TRBD1 (5 bases). This CDR3 is 15 amino acids long. CDR1 and CDR2 from the germline V gene are SGHNT and YENEEA. The ends were cut back, 1 base at V and 4 bases at J, with 13 bases in the middle. The CDR3 DNA reads as TGTGCCAGCAGCTTAGGGGCAGGGATTATCTATGGCTACACCTTC. It specifies CASSLGAGIIYGYTF.

This chain connects TRBV9 to TRBJ1-1, with 12 bases aligning to TRBD1. The CDR3 totals 14 residues. J lost 11 bases, V lost 0 bases, and 5 bases had no gene match. Germline CDR1 SGDLS, CDR2 YYNGEE. The DNA for the CDR3 is TGTGCCAGCAGCGTAGAGGGACAGGGGGCTGGGGCTTTCTTT. Translated: CASSVEGQGAGAFF.

The V call is TRBV19, the J call TRBJ1-5; 7 nucleotides align to TRBD1. The germline CDR1 and CDR2 sequences are LNHDA and SQIVND (reference sequence). V lost 6 bases, J lost 4 bases, and 3 bases stayed unmatched. The CDR3 is made up of 13 amino acids. CDR3 DNA: TGTGCCAGTAGCCCGACAGGGAATCAGCCCCAGCATTTT. Encoded protein: CASSPTGNQPQHF.

The chain combines TRBV29-1 with TRBJ1-2, with D perhaps matching TRBD1 (5 bases). There are 14 residues in the CDR3. Germline V CDR1 and CDR2: SQVTM, ANQGSEA. Deletions cut 2 bases from V and 4 bases from J, with 14 bases between. The CDR3 nucleotides are TGCAGCGTTGAATACTTGGGGACTGGCTATGGCTACACCTTC. Its translation: CSVEYLGTGYGYTF.

The J gene is TRBJ1-5, the V gene TRBV27; D is undetermined. The CDR3 extends over 13 amino acids. CDR1 is MNHEY and CDR2 is SMNVEV in the germline V gene (reference sequence). Between the trimmed V and J ends, which lost 4 bases and 9 bases, there was a span of 13 bases. CDR3 sequence (DNA): TGTGCCAGCAGTTCGCCCTCGGGCGGGCCCCAGCATTTT. Protein sequence: CASSSPSGGPQHF.

This rearrangement joins TRBV14 to TRBJ2-7; maybe TRBD1 (7 bases). The germline gives CDR1 SGHDN, CDR2 FVKESK. This CDR3 is built from 18 residues. V lost 0 bases to trimming and J lost 1 base, with 19 bases between them. For the CDR3, the DNA is TGTGCCAGCAGCCAAGAGGAGGGGGCGATACTAGGGTCCTACGAGCAGTACTTC. Its translation is CASSQEEGAILGSYEQYF.

The chain joins TRBV5-6 to TRBJ2-7; D is uncertain. The length of the CDR3 is 12 residues. From germline, CDR1 is SGHDT and CDR2 YYEEEE. Trimming removed 4 bases at V and 3 bases at J, with 8 bases between. CDR3 DNA sequence: TGTGCCAGCAGCCCTGACGGCTACGAGCAGTACTTC. Protein product: CASSPDGYEQYF.

The chain recombines TRBV28 with TRBJ1-5, with TRBD1 matching over 8 bases. V was clipped by 5 bases and J by 5 bases; unmatched bases: 11. Germline lookup yields CDR1 MDHEN and CDR2 SYDVKM. This CDR3 contains 16 residues. Written as DNA, the CDR3 is TGTGCCAGCAGTCCACCACGGACAGGGCTTCATCAGCCCCAGCATTTT. The encoded protein is CASSPPRTGLHQPQHF. Based on the CDR3 plus reference TRBV28 and TRBJ1-5, the full variable domain is DVKVTQSSRYLVKRTGEKVFLECVQDMDHENMFWYRQDPGLGLRLIYFSYDVKMKEKGDIPEGYSVSREKKERFSLILESASTNQTSMYLCASSPPRTGLHQPQHFGDGTRLSIL.

The rearrangement joins TRBV7-2 to TRBJ2-7, with 10 bases identical to TRBD2. The CDR3 sequence is 15 residues long. Germline-derived CDR1 and CDR2 are SGHTA and FQGNSA. V shed 6 bases, J shed 4 bases, and the junction held 9 bases outside the gene matches. The CDR3 region is CASRQTSGSQYEQYF. CDR3 in DNA: TGTGCCAGCAGACAGACTAGCGGGTCACAGTACGAGCAGTACTTC.

Note on this clone: The identical CDR3 is also encoded by other nucleotide sequences in the sample. V and J are TRBV9 and TRBJ2-3, with 9 bases fitting TRBD2. Germline CDR1 reads SGDLS; CDR2 reads YYNGEE. There are 15 residues in the CDR3. The V and J ends lost 3 bases and 0 bases, in that order; junction bases with no gene match: 2. This chain's CDR3 is CASSASGTSTDTQYF. CDR3 sequence (DNA): TGTGCCAGCAGCGCTAGCGGGACTAGCACAGATACGCAGTATTTT.

This chain uses TRBV10-1 with TRBJ2-3; 9 nucleotides line up with TRBD2. This CDR3 is built from 17 residues. Germline CDR1 reads WNHNN; CDR2 reads SYGVQD (reference sequence). V was pared by 2 bases and J by 2 bases, with 8 bases of the junction left unmatched. The CDR3 coding sequence is TGCGCCAGCAGTGAGGAGGGTAGCGGGAGAATCACAGATACGCAGTATTTT. Protein sequence: CASSEEGSGRITDTQYF.

On this clone itself: This sample includes further DNA sequences coding for the same CDR3. This chain links TRBV4-2 with TRBJ2-5; D is uncertain. Trimming removed 0 bases from V and 4 bases from J, with 6 bases in between. Germline V gene data show CDR1 as LGHNA and CDR2 as YNFKEQ. This CDR3 is built from 13 residues. The chain's CDR3 is CASSQDRRETQYF. The CDR3 bases are TGTGCCAGCAGCCAAGATAGGAGAGAGACCCAGTACTTC.

The chain has TRBV6-5 and TRBJ1-1; no clear D gene. This CDR3 contains 12 residues. Trimming took 5 bases from V and 7 from J, leaving 11 bases between them. CDR1 and CDR2 from the germline V gene are MNHEY and SVGAGI. DNA for the CDR3: TGTGCCAGCAGTACCAGGTCCTATGAAGCTTTCTTT. Its protein product is CASSTRSYEAFF.

This clone came up once. This chain joins TRBV2 and TRBJ1-4; D is possibly TRBD1 (5 bases). V was pared by 7 bases and J by 2 bases, with 8 bases between. Germline assignment: CDR1 SNHLY and CDR2 FYNNEI. The length of the CDR3 is 13 residues. CDR3 nucleotide sequence: TGTGCCAGCATACGGGGGACTAATGAAAAACTGTTTTTT. The encoded protein is CASIRGTNEKLFF. Filled out from reference TRBV2 and TRBJ1-4, the complete variable domain reads EPEVTQTPSHQVTQMGQEVILRCVPISNHLYFYWYRQILGQKVEFLVSFYNNEISEKSEIFDDQFSVERPDGSNFTLKIRSTKLEDSAMYFCASIRGTNEKLFFGSGTQLSVL.

This clone was observed once. The gene calls are TRBV15 and TRBJ1-1, with TRBD1 as a possible D gene (5 bases). This CDR3 region has 15 residues. Trimming took off 0 bases at V and 10 bases at J, with 18 bases between the two ends. Germline CDR1 and CDR2: LNHNV and YYDKDF (reference sequence). The CDR3 DNA is TGTGCCACCAGCAGAGATCAGGGACCAGGTCAGCTAGCTTTCTTT. It translates to CATSRDQGPGQLAFF.

V and J are TRBV19 and TRBJ1-5; a weak D match, TRBD1 (6 bases). Germline V lookup: CDR1 LNHDA, CDR2 SQIVND (reference sequence). The CDR3 has 15 residues. Deletions cut 5 bases from V and 1 base from J, with 12 bases between. DNA of the CDR3: TGTGCCAGTAGTTTCCCACAGGGCAGCAATCAGCCCCAGCATTTT. Encoded protein: CASSFPQGSNQPQHF.

The V and J genes are TRBV2 and TRBJ1-6; TRBD1 is a possible D gene (6 bases). Trimming took 6 bases from V and 7 from J, leaving 16 bases between them. CDR1 and CDR2 from the germline V gene are SNHLY and FYNNEI. The CDR3 spans 15 residues. The CDR3 loop is CASSGGQLGNSPLHF. The CDR3 nucleotides read TGTGCCAGCAGCGGGGGACAACTAGGGAATTCACCCCTCCACTTT.

This rearrangement joins TRBV2 to TRBJ2-1, with D perhaps matching TRBD1 or TRBD2 (7 bases each). V gave up 3 bases and J gave up 6 bases, with 12 bases separating them. The CDR3 has 14 amino acids. Germline CDR1 and CDR2: SNHLY and FYNNEI. The CDR3 DNA is TGTGCCAGCAGTGAGGGCAGGGGGGGCAATGAGCAGTTCTTC. Translated, it gives CASSEGRGGNEQFF.

This sequence joins TRBV28 and TRBJ1-1; D is undetermined. The CDR3 loop spans 15 amino acids. V lost 2 bases and J 3 bases, leaving 13 bases between the germline ends. Germline V CDR1 and CDR2: MDHEN, SYDVKM. The DNA of the CDR3 is TGTGCCAGCAGTTTACTCGGTAGGTCCGACACTGAAGCTTTCTTT. This translates into CASSLLGRSDTEAFF. The full variable domain, with the rest looked up from reference TRBV28 and TRBJ1-1, is DVKVTQSSRYLVKRTGEKVFLECVQDMDHENMFWYRQDPGLGLRLIYFSYDVKMKEKGDIPEGYSVSREKKERFSLILESASTNQTSMYLCASSLLGRSDTEAFFGQGTRLTVV.

The rearrangement uses TRBV18 and TRBJ1-2; TRBD1 matches at 11 bases. The length of the CDR3 is 15 residues. Germline loops: CDR1 KGHSH, CDR2 LQKENI. J lost 4 bases, V lost 3 bases, and 4 bases had no gene match. This CDR3 reads CASSPWDRGTYGYTF. The CDR3 DNA follows: TGTGCCAGCTCACCGTGGGACAGGGGGACCTATGGCTACACCTTC.

This chain connects TRBV7-2 to TRBJ1-1; no clear D. Germline assignment: CDR1 SGHTA and CDR2 FQGNSA. V was cut by 2 bases and J by 1 base, with 8 bases left in between. The CDR3 has 14 residues. The CDR3 DNA reads TGTGCCAGCAGCTTATCATCGGAGAACACTGAAGCTTTCTTT. As protein: CASSLSSENTEAFF.

The gene calls are TRBV6-2 or TRBV6-3 and TRBJ2-7, with TRBD2 as a possible D gene (7 bases). CDR3 size: 15 residues. Germline V lookup: CDR1 MNHEY, CDR2 SVGEGT. V was cut by 0 bases and J by 3 bases, with 12 bases left in between. CDR3 sequence reads: CASSYSQGGGYEQYF. The CDR3, as DNA: TGTGCCAGCAGTTACTCGCAGGGAGGGGGCTACGAGCAGTACTTC.

The chain links TRBV28 to TRBJ1-5, with D possibly matching TRBD1 (6 bases). CDR1 is MDHEN, CDR2 SYDVKM, per germline. V was cut by 3 bases and J by 3 bases, with 12 bases left in between. CDR3 size: 15 residues. As DNA, the CDR3 is TGTGCCAGCAGTTTCGCAGGGGATGACAATCAGCCCCAGCATTTT. It yields the protein CASSFAGDDNQPQHF.

The chain employs TRBV2 and TRBJ2-7; D perhaps matches TRBD1 (6 bases). Trimming stripped 6 bases from V and 5 bases from J, with 11 bases between. CDR3 length: 12 amino acids. Germline assignment: CDR1 SNHLY and CDR2 FYNNEI. The CDR3 loop is CASRGGFHEQYF. The CDR3 DNA is TGTGCCAGCAGAGGGGGATTCCACGAGCAGTACTTC. Full variable domain (rest looked up from reference TRBV2 and TRBJ2-7): EPEVTQTPSHQVTQMGQEVILRCVPISNHLYFYWYRQILGQKVEFLVSFYNNEISEKSEIFDDQFSVERPDGSNFTLKIRSTKLEDSAMYFCASRGGFHEQYFGPGTRLTVT.

The CDR3 is CASSLGVGAGTEAFF. The CDR3 DNA reads as TGTGCCAGCTCACTAGGCGTGGGGGCTGGAACTGAAGCTTTCTTT. The V gene is TRBV18, the J gene TRBJ1-1; possible D gene TRBD1, 6 bases. The CDR3 consists of 15 residues. Trimming removed 4 bases at V and 5 bases at J, with 17 bases between. CDR1 and CDR2 from the germline V gene are KGHSH and LQKENI.

The genes are TRBV7-8 and TRBJ2-6; a possible D gene is TRBD1 (5 bases). Looked up from germline, CDR1 is SGHVS and CDR2 is FQNEAQ. CDR3 size: 19 residues. V lost 8 bases and J 0 bases, leaving 23 bases between the germline ends. CDR3 DNA: TGTGCCAGCTATAATCGGGCAGGGCTATTCTACTCTGGGGCCAACGTCCTGACTTTC. As protein: CASYNRAGLFYSGANVLTF.

The chain has TRBV28 and TRBJ1-5; 7 bases line up with TRBD1. The CDR3 is made up of 15 amino acids. Per the germline V gene, CDR1 is MDHEN and CDR2 is SYDVKM. J was trimmed by 11 bases and V by 1 base; bases with no gene match: 11. The CDR3 DNA reads as TGTGCCAGCAGTTTATCGGTCGGAGGGGGCTCGGCCCAGCATTTT. It translates to CASSLSVGGGSAQHF.

The chain employs TRBV6-5 and TRBJ2-7, with D uncertain. The germline CDR1 and CDR2 sequences are MNHEY and SVGAGI. The CDR3 sequence is 14 residues long. V lost 2 bases, J lost 3 bases, and 11 bases lay in between. CDR3: CASSYDGSRYEQYF. The DNA of the CDR3 is TGTGCCAGCAGTTACGACGGCTCCCGCTACGAGCAGTACTTC.

The chain couples TRBV28 to TRBJ1-1, with D hard to call. The CDR3 contains 13 residues. V gave up 7 bases and J gave up 5 bases, with 14 bases separating them. The germline V gene encodes CDR1 MDHEN and CDR2 SYDVKM. The DNA for the CDR3 is TGTGCCAGCATCCCTCGCGGGAGGACTGAAGCTTTCTTT. It codes for CASIPRGRTEAFF.